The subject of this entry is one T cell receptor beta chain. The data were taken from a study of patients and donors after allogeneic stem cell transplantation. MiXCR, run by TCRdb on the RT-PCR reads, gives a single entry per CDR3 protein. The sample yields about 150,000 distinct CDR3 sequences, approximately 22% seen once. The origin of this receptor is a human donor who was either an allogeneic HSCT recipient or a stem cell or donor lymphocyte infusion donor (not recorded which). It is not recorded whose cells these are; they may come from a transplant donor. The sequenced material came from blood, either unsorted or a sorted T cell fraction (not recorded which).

The CDR3 reads CASTNLLGLAGGYNEQFF. In DNA form, the CDR3 reads TGTGCCAGCACCAACCTGTTGGGACTAGCGGGAGGATACAATGAGCAGTTCTTC. The rearrangement uses TRBV27 and TRBJ2-1; 15 nucleotides line up with TRBD2. This CDR3 is 18 amino acids long. Germline CDR1 and CDR2: MNHEY and SMNVEV (reference sequence). The trim removed 7 bases at V and 4 bases at J, leaving 11 bases unmatched.